These T cell receptor beta chains were read from a single sample in a study of control samples from healthy donors and cancer patients. Repertoires were generated with immunoSEQ multiplex PCR, while TCRdb's copy carries only in-frame clones and drops some. The table includes 35,000 to 50,000 clones, approximately 87% detected once. Material for sequencing was blood. These receptors originate from a man aged 60-69 years in good health. Both conserved end residues are part of each CDR3. Part of the rows lack a size; the others show once, few, many or a class for expanded clones.

clone size,V gene,CDR3 protein
once,TRBV5-4,CASSQISRGTQETQYF
.,TRBV7-9,CASSLDSGYNEQFF
.,TRBV19,CASSRRGLGANVLTF
.,TRBV5-5,CASSLDLTGDYEQYF
.,TRBV6-5,CASIRLAGGHQPQHF
few,TRBV9,CASSVGGGSVETQYF
.,TRBV5-1,CASSFASGRLTDTQYF
.,TRBV5-6,CASRKFRDSSYEQYF
.,TRBV7-9,CASSLSGNNSPLHF
.,TRBV27,CASSFDPIYNEQFF
few,TRBV6-2/TRBV6-3,CASSYSGGGDTEAFF
.,TRBV5-1,CASSQWGTSGSSYNEQFF
.,TRBV6-2/TRBV6-3,CASSSNPSGTRTDTQYF
.,TRBV7-2,CASSPRGREQYF
.,TRBV19,CASSPSGSGRKNEQFF
once,TRBV6-6,CASRPNFAGDIQYF
.,TRBV7-2,CASSSSSFTDTQYF
once,TRBV12-3/TRBV12-4,CASSERLTGELFF
.,TRBV10-3,CAISRQEQETQYF
.,TRBV6-2/TRBV6-3,CASSYDSNYGYTF
once,TRBV13,CASSLEANTEAFF
.,TRBV4-3,CASSQDFGLGANYGYTF
few,TRBV11-2,CASSLGQRSSYEQYF
.,TRBV4-3,CASSQDTGGESTDTQYF
.,TRBV27,CASSPKNPQGKTNEKLFF
.,TRBV30,CAWMGQGNYNEQFF
.,TRBV18,CASSPQSTDTQYF
.,TRBV29-1,CSAGQEDQPQHF
.,TRBV2,CAGSRDREQPQHF
once,TRBV12-3/TRBV12-4,CASTRGEWEQFF
.,TRBV7-2,CASSLGYRGDTEAFF
.,TRBV25-1,CASSDAGGHNEQFF
.,TRBV5-1,CGGRTSGRLEQYF
.,TRBV6-5,CASSRGWEVNQPQHF
few,TRBV4-1,CASSPPGQGNYGYTF
few,TRBV6-2/TRBV6-3,CASSPTENYGYTF
.,TRBV29-1,CSVEESVGTGRFF
once,TRBV11-1,CASSPGPGSYEQYF
.,TRBV5-1,CASSRGAGLNTEAFF
.,TRBV19,CASSIQNTEAFF
.,TRBV20-1,CSASRSAGDQETQYF
.,TRBV24-1,CATSDPFSSYNEQFF
.,TRBV6-1,CASSEDAGPQRPQHF
.,TRBV14,CASSQGPGAPLHF
.,TRBV12-3/TRBV12-4,CASSLGGNEQFF
.,TRBV28,CASSSPRRYNYGYTF